Below are 26 T cell receptor beta chains sequenced from a single sample in a study of PD-1 blockade in classical Hodgkin lymphoma. Clones were read by immunoSEQ multiplex PCR, and TCRdb kept only the in-frame ones, dropping some. The sample records about 86,000 clones, 80% to 90% being singletons. After autologous stem cell transplantation all patients relapsed, and prior brentuximab vedotin exposure differed between cohorts. The specimen was peripheral blood mononuclear cells (PBMCs), collected before the second cycle of nivolumab. These receptors all stem from a human donor with classical Hodgkin lymphoma.

V and J are TRBV13 and TRBJ2-1; a weak D match, TRBD1 (6 bases). The CDR3 length is 19 residues. Per germline, CDR1 PRHDT and CDR2 FYEKMQ (reference sequence). V gave up 4 bases and J gave up 5 bases, with 27 bases separating them. The CDR3 DNA reads as TGTGCCAGCAGCTCCTATCCCAGGGGTGAATACGATTCCCACAATGAGCAGTTCTTC. Translating gives CASSSYPRGEYDSHNEQFF.

V and J are TRBV7-3 and TRBJ2-1, with 8 bases fitting TRBD2. The V segment lost 3 bases and the J segment 4 bases; nucleotides outside the gene matches: 5. CDR1 and CDR2 from the germline V gene are SGHTA and FQGTGA. This CDR3 region has 15 residues. CDR3 bases: TGTGCCAGCAGCTTTGGACTAGCTGTGTACAATGAGCAGTTCTTC. Its protein product is CASSFGLAVYNEQFF.

This clone was counted a single time. The chain couples TRBV5-1 to TRBJ1-3; D is uncertain. V was trimmed by 0 bases and J by 2 bases, leaving 3 bases between them. The length of the CDR3 is 13 residues. CDR1 is SGHRS and CDR2 is YFSETQ in the germline V gene. CDR3 in amino acids: CASSLGTGNTIYF. In DNA, the CDR3 is TGCGCCAGCAGCTTGGGTACTGGAAACACCATATATTTT.

The chain uses TRBV11-1 and TRBJ2-5; D is possibly TRBD2 (5 bases). V was shortened by 5 bases and J by 3 bases, with 19 bases between the two germline ends. Germline CDR1 SGHAT, CDR2 FQDESV (reference sequence). This CDR3 has 16 residues. CDR3 DNA sequence: TGTGCCAGCAGCGAAGATGAGGCGGGCCTGAAAGAGACCCAGTACTTC. Encoded protein: CASSEDEAGLKETQYF.

The gene calls are TRBV5-1 and TRBJ2-7; 10 bases align to TRBD2. The CDR3 is 14 residues long. The V gene's germline CDR1 is SGHRS and CDR2 YFSETQ. The trim removed 4 bases at V and 3 bases at J, leaving 4 bases unmatched. This chain's CDR3 is CASSLGLADYEQYF. The CDR3 DNA reads as TGCGCCAGCAGCCTCGGACTAGCGGACTACGAGCAGTACTTC.

The rearrangement links TRBV7-3 to TRBJ2-2, with TRBD2 matching over 7 bases. Trimming at V came to 0 bases and at J to 6 bases, leaving 7 bases not matched to a gene. In germline, CDR1 is SGHTA, CDR2 FQGTGA. There are 16 residues in the CDR3. DNA for the CDR3: TGTGCCAGCAGCTTAACAGCACCGGGGGGAGCCGGGGAGCTGTTTTTT. Residues: CASSLTAPGGAGELFF.

This chain links TRBV29-1 with TRBJ1-2, with D perhaps TRBD1 (5 bases). Germline values: CDR1 SQVTM, CDR2 ANQGSEA. The CDR3 contains 12 residues. V was trimmed by 6 bases and J by 4 bases, leaving 12 bases between them. The CDR3 loop reads CSVRAGSYGYTF. In DNA, the CDR3 is TGCAGCGTCCGAGCAGGGAGCTATGGCTACACCTTC.

The chain recombines TRBV5-1 with TRBJ2-1; D is undetermined. CDR3 length equals 12 residues. CDR1 is SGHRS and CDR2 is YFSETQ in the germline V gene. The V end lost 2 bases, the J end lost 5 bases, and 5 bases lay between the germline ends. In DNA form, the CDR3 reads TGCGCCAGCAGCTTCACCCACAATGAGCAGTTCTTC. Amino acids: CASSFTHNEQFF.

V and J are TRBV19 and TRBJ2-7, with 8 bases that match TRBD2. Germline V gene sequence: CDR1 LNHDA, CDR2 SQIVND (reference sequence). The CDR3 is 15 amino acids. Unmatched junction bases numbered 8, after V lost 5 bases and J lost 2 bases. The DNA for the CDR3 is TGTGCCAGTAGTCAAATAGCGGGACCGGCCTACGAGCAGTACTTC. As protein: CASSQIAGPAYEQYF.

This chain connects TRBV7-6 to TRBJ2-5, with D possibly matching TRBD2 (6 bases). Germline V gene sequence: CDR1 SGHVS, CDR2 FNYEAQ. The V and J ends lost 5 bases and 5 bases respectively, with 12 bases between them. The CDR3 totals 13 residues. The CDR3 loop reads CASSPGLKETQYF. Here the CDR3 DNA reads TGTGCCAGCAGCCCGGGACTCAAGGAGACCCAGTACTTC.

V gene TRBV2 combines with J gene TRBJ2-7, with 7 bases matching TRBD1. The germline gives CDR1 SNHLY, CDR2 FYNNEI. Germline trimming cut 7 bases from V and 2 bases from J; bases unmatched to any gene: 11. CDR3 length: 15 residues. The CDR3 here is CASTASGQFPYEQYF. The CDR3 DNA follows: TGTGCCAGCACTGCCTCGGGACAGTTCCCCTACGAGCAGTACTTC.

The gene calls are TRBV7-8 and TRBJ2-2; 9 bases line up with TRBD2. The trim removed 1 base at V and 3 bases at J, leaving 3 bases unmatched. The CDR3 extends over 16 amino acids. The germline V gene has CDR1 SGHVS and CDR2 FQNEAQ. The CDR3 DNA reads as TGTGCCAGCAGCTTAGAGACTAGCGGAGACACCGGGGAGCTGTTTTTT. This codes for CASSLETSGDTGELFF.

The V gene is TRBV28, the J gene TRBJ2-7, with D perhaps TRBD1 (6 bases). V dropped 1 base and J dropped 0 bases, with 22 bases sitting between them. Looked up from germline, CDR1 is MDHEN and CDR2 is SYDVKM. This CDR3 region has 19 residues. CDR3 in amino acids: CASSLSLQGLLVGSYEQYF. CDR3 in DNA: TGTGCCAGCAGTTTATCCCTTCAGGGGCTCCTGGTTGGCTCCTACGAGCAGTACTTC.

CDR3 region: CSATRSNEQFF. The CDR3 DNA reads TGCAGTGCAACTAGATCCAATGAGCAGTTCTTC. The V gene is TRBV20-1, the J gene TRBJ2-1, with D perhaps TRBD2 (5 bases). V was clipped by 6 bases and J by 6 bases, with 9 bases between them. CDR1 DFQATT and CDR2 SNEGSKA come from the germline V gene (reference sequence). CDR3 length: 11 amino acids.

The genes are TRBV2 and TRBJ2-1; TRBD2 aligns across 7 bases. Germline lookup yields CDR1 SNHLY and CDR2 FYNNEI. The CDR3 loop spans 16 amino acids. V dropped 5 bases and J dropped 0; count of bases not matched to a gene: 7. CDR3 nucleotides: TGTGCCAGCAGTCCGCTTAGCGGGTCCTCCTACAATGAGCAGTTCTTC. This codes for CASSPLSGSSYNEQFF.

The CDR3 loop reads CASSIYATGPGQPQHF. The CDR3 DNA reads TGTGCCAGTAGTATTTACGCGACAGGGCCCGGTCAGCCCCAGCATTTT. The chain recombines TRBV19 with TRBJ1-5, with 7 positions matching TRBD1. V lost 3 bases, J lost 6 bases, and 11 bases stayed unmatched. The germline gives CDR1 LNHDA, CDR2 SQIVND (reference sequence). This CDR3 is 16 amino acids long.

The J gene is TRBJ2-3, the V gene TRBV2; 9 nucleotides align to TRBD2. Germline V lookup: CDR1 SNHLY, CDR2 FYNNEI. Losses at the gene ends were 7 bases for V and 0 bases for J; bases not matched to a gene: 14. This CDR3 region has 18 residues. The CDR3 spells CASNLLAGIGESTDTQYF. In nucleotides, the CDR3 is TGTGCCAGCAACCTTCTAGCGGGGATCGGCGAGAGCACAGATACGCAGTATTTT.

This chain's CDR3 is CAWSVTLYNSPLHF. The CDR3 bases are TGTGCCTGGAGTGTAACCCTATATAATTCACCCCTCCACTTT. The rearrangement uses TRBV30 and TRBJ1-6; D gene unclear. Between the trimmed V and J ends, which lost 0 bases and 4 bases, there was a span of 7 bases. This CDR3 comprises 14 residues. Germline values: CDR1 GTSNPN, CDR2 SVGIG (reference sequence).

The chain links TRBV5-6 to TRBJ2-5; D is perhaps TRBD1 or TRBD2 (6 bases each). The germline V and J ends were trimmed by 6 bases and 2 bases, with 14 bases remaining between them. From germline, CDR1 is SGHDT and CDR2 YYEEEE. The CDR3 is 14 residues long. CDR3 loop: CASNGRGLQETQYF. The CDR3 bases are TGTGCCAGCAATGGCAGGGGACTGCAAGAGACCCAGTACTTC.

The V gene is TRBV7-8, the J gene TRBJ2-3; TRBD2 matches 8 bases. CDR1 is SGHVS, CDR2 FQNEAQ, per germline. The CDR3 length is 16 residues. The J segment lost 0 bases and the V segment lost 1 base, leaving 3 bases of the junction unmatched. CDR3 bases: TGTGCCAGCAGCTTAGGTAGCGGGGTTAGCACAGATACGCAGTATTTT. It yields the protein CASSLGSGVSTDTQYF. Based on the CDR3 plus reference TRBV7-8 and TRBJ2-3, the full variable domain is GAGVSQSPRYKVAKRGQDVALRCDPISGHVSLFWYQQALGQGPEFLTYFQNEAQLDKSGLPSDRFFAERPEGSVSTLKIQRTQQEDSAVYLCASSLGSGVSTDTQYFGPGTRLTVL.

This chain uses TRBV13 with TRBJ1-2; no reliable D call. Germline assignment: CDR1 PRHDT and CDR2 FYEKMQ (reference sequence). Trimming removed 4 bases from V and 5 bases from J, with 20 bases in between. This CDR3 is 16 amino acids long. The CDR3: CASSSPVVGLTYGYTF. The DNA for the CDR3 is TGTGCCAGCAGCTCCCCGGTCGTAGGGTTAACTTATGGCTACACCTTC.

The V and J genes are TRBV6-5 and TRBJ2-3; the match to TRBD2 covers 12 bases. Germline trimming cut 6 bases from V and 4 bases from J; bases unmatched to any gene: 5. This CDR3 region has 15 residues. The germline CDR1 and CDR2 sequences are MNHEY and SVGAGI. The CDR3 DNA is TGTGCCAGCAGCCAGGGACTAGCGGGTGCAGATACGCAGTATTTT. It encodes CASSQGLAGADTQYF.

V gene TRBV29-1 combines with J gene TRBJ2-1; 13 bases align to TRBD2. The germline CDR1 and CDR2 sequences are SQVTM and ANQGSEA. Unmatched junction bases numbered 2, after V lost 1 base and J lost 2 bases. This CDR3 has 16 residues. The CDR3 DNA sequence: TGCAGCGTTGAAGGGACTAGCGGGAGACCCTACAATGAGCAGTTCTTC. It codes for CSVEGTSGRPYNEQFF.

This clone was recorded only once. The CDR3: CASSIKQGYEQYF. As DNA, the CDR3 is TGTGCCAGTAGTATAAAACAGGGCTACGAGCAGTACTTC. The V and J genes are TRBV19 and TRBJ2-7, with D maybe TRBD1 (6 bases). The CDR3 runs 13 residues. Germline CDR1 reads LNHDA; CDR2 reads SQIVND (reference sequence). Trimming pared 2 bases from V and 3 bases from J, leaving 8 bases between. Full variable domain (outside the CDR3, taken from reference TRBV19 and TRBJ2-7): DGGITQSPKYLFRKEGQNVTLSCEQNLNHDAMYWYRQDPGQGLRLIYYSQIVNDFQKGDIAEGYSVSREKKESFPLTVTSAQKNPTAFYLCASSIKQGYEQYFGPGTRLTVT.

V and J are TRBV19 and TRBJ1-5; 7 positions agree with TRBD1. This CDR3 has 15 amino acids. V lost 7 bases and J lost 0; bases outside the gene matches: 6. The germline CDR1 and CDR2 sequences are LNHDA and SQIVND (reference sequence). CDR3 amino acids: CASKGATYSNQPQHF. DNA of the CDR3: TGTGCCAGTAAGGGGGCAACGTATAGCAATCAGCCCCAGCATTTT.

This chain joins TRBV28 and TRBJ1-1, with a weak D call TRBD1 (5 bases). Germline CDR1 is MDHEN and CDR2 is SYDVKM. V was cut by 3 bases and J by 4 bases, with 18 bases left in between. The CDR3 is 16 amino acids. CDR3 bases: TGTGCCAGCAGTTTTTTGGCTGTTCAAGGGGTCACTGAAGCTTTCTTT. Encoded protein: CASSFLAVQGVTEAFF.